This is a list of T cell receptor beta chains from one sample in a study of T cell responses to AZD1222 COVID-19 vaccine. The assay was immunoSEQ multiplex PCR, and TCRdb's table has in-frame clones only and misses some. Of roughly 80,000 clones listed, roughly 90% are singletons. The sample here was peripheral blood, taken 28 days after the second AZD1222 dose. These receptors originate from an adult who received the AZD1222 COVID-19 vaccine. Both conserved end residues are part of each CDR3. Each record gives: V gene, J gene, D gene, clone size, CDR3 protein, CDR3 DNA. A D gene is named only where the DNA matches it firmly. Clone size is given for some rows only: seen once, a few or many times, or a class if the clone is expanded.

>TRBV5-6|TRBJ2-5|NA|few
CASNPQGWETQYF
TGTGCCAGCAACCCACAAGGCTGGGAGACCCAGTACTTC
>TRBV9|TRBJ1-1|TRBD1|NA
CASSVGQGVAKKAFF
TGTGCCAGCAGCGTAGGACAGGGAGTTGCCAAAAAAGCTTTCTTT
>TRBV9|TRBJ1-1|TRBD1|NA
CASSEWTTQRQGRAEAFF
TGTGCCAGCAGCGAGTGGACCACCCAACGACAGGGACGCGCTGAAGCTTTCTTT
>TRBV4-2|TRBJ1-1|TRBD1|NA
CASSQSQGGTEAFF
TGTGCCAGCAGCCAAAGTCAGGGGGGGACTGAAGCTTTCTTT
>TRBV7-9|TRBJ1-1|NA|NA
CASSLGQPNTEAFF
TGTGCCAGCAGCTTAGGCCAGCCGAACACTGAAGCTTTCTTT
>TRBV28|TRBJ2-5|NA|NA
CASRRRDSPETQYF
TGTGCCAGCAGGCGGAGGGACTCACCGGAGACCCAGTACTTC
>TRBV9|TRBJ2-5|NA|NA
CASSVGTYKETQYF
TGTGCCAGCAGCGTAGGAACTTACAAAGAGACCCAGTACTTC
>TRBV5-5|TRBJ1-6|TRBD1|NA
CASSLNNRGSTLHF
TGTGCCAGCAGCTTGAATAACAGGGGCTCGACCCTCCACTTT
>TRBV20-1|TRBJ2-2|NA|NA
CSARIRGELFF
TGCAGTGCTAGGATAAGGGGGGAGCTGTTTTTT
>TRBV24-1|TRBJ2-7|NA|NA
CATSDLGQLTYEQYF
TGTGCCACCAGTGATTTGGGACAGCTTACCTACGAGCAGTACTTC
>TRBV7-2|TRBJ2-5|NA|NA
CASSRSSSRETQYF
TGTGCCAGCAGCCGCAGTTCTTCACGGGAGACCCAGTACTTC
>TRBV11-2|TRBJ2-7|NA|NA
CASSSTGSSYEQYF
TGTGCCAGCAGCTCAACTGGGAGCTCCTACGAGCAGTACTTC
>TRBV27|TRBJ1-5|TRBD1|once
CASSLMPPLTGSNQPQHF
TGTGCCAGCAGTTTAATGCCCCCCCTGACAGGGTCGAATCAGCCCCAGCATTTT
>TRBV27|TRBJ2-3|TRBD2|NA
CASSPIPGLVTDTQYF
TGTGCCAGCAGCCCCATTCCGGGACTAGTCACAGATACGCAGTATTTT
>TRBV6-5|TRBJ2-5|NA|NA
CASSYRLVGYQETQYF
TGTGCCAGCAGTTACCGACTAGTGGGGTACCAAGAGACCCAGTACTTC
>TRBV11-2|TRBJ1-3|NA|NA
CASSSLRRGGSGNTIYF
TGTGCCAGCAGCTCCCTCCGACGGGGCGGTTCTGGAAACACCATATATTTT
>TRBV3-1/TRBV3-2|TRBJ2-3|NA|NA
CASSQLGGSTDTQYF
TGTGCCAGCAGCCAATTAGGGGGGAGCACAGATACGCAGTATTTT
>TRBV30|TRBJ2-7|NA|NA
CAWSVMVSSYEQYF
TGTGCCTGGAGTGTAATGGTCAGCTCCTACGAGCAGTACTTC
>TRBV5-1|TRBJ2-7|NA|once
CASSLSRPPYEQYF
TGCGCCAGCAGCTTGTCACGACCCCCCTACGAGCAGTACTTC
>TRBV21-1|TRBJ2-3|NA|NA
CASRRVDTQYF
TGTGCCAGCCGGAGGGTGGATACGCAGTATTTT
>TRBV24-1|TRBJ2-3|NA|NA
CATSDPTSFGTDTQYF
TGTGCCACCTCTGACCCCACTAGCTTTGGCACAGATACGCAGTATTTT
>TRBV7-2|TRBJ2-3|TRBD2|NA
CASSHGLARTDTQYF
TGTGCCAGCAGCCATGGACTAGCCCGCACAGATACGCAGTATTTT
>TRBV7-3|TRBJ2-1|NA|NA
CASSLIWGEQFF
TGTGCCAGCAGCTTAATTTGGGGGGAGCAGTTCTTC
>TRBV12-5|TRBJ1-1|NA|NA
CASGLQGGNTEAFF
TGTGCTAGTGGCCTACAGGGAGGGAACACTGAAGCTTTCTTT
>TRBV18|TRBJ2-5|NA|NA
CASSPDAGEETQYF
TGTGCCAGCTCACCAGACGCAGGGGAAGAGACCCAGTACTTC
>TRBV5-1|TRBJ2-1|NA|NA
CASSARSGDEQFF
TGCGCCAGCAGCGCGCGATCTGGTGATGAGCAGTTCTTC
>TRBV28|TRBJ2-1|NA|once
CASSFASYEQFF
TGTGCCAGCAGTTTTGCGAGTTATGAGCAGTTCTTC
>TRBV7-8|TRBJ2-3|TRBD2|NA
CASSLRTSGPSTDTQYF
TGTGCCAGCAGCTTACGGACTAGCGGGCCCAGCACAGATACGCAGTATTTT
>TRBV7-3|TRBJ2-7|TRBD2|NA
CASSLMHQGLAGVEQYF
TGTGCCAGCAGCTTAATGCACCAGGGACTAGCGGGAGTCGAGCAGTACTTC
>TRBV10-1|TRBJ2-2|TRBD2|large
CASSEGTSEAGELFF
TGCGCCAGCAGTGAGGGGACTAGCGAAGCCGGGGAGCTGTTTTTT